This T cell receptor beta chain was obtained from a study of technical replicates of blood from a handful of donors. The CDR3 runs to 13 residues. V lost 9 bases, J lost 8 bases, and 12 bases stayed unmatched. Germline V gene lookup returns CDR1 SGHRS and CDR2 YFSETQ. Here immunoSEQ multiplex PCR was the method, and the copy in TCRdb shows in-frame clones only, minus some. The sample yields roughly 80,000 clones, 85% to 95% seen once. The chain combines TRBV5-1 with TRBJ1-2, with 8 bases lining up with TRBD1. This TCR was recovered from a human donor in good health. Source material: T cells isolated from PBMCs. The CDR3 DNA reads TGCGCCAAGTTCTATAACAGGGGGGGAGGCTACACCTTC. It translates to CAKFYNRGGGYTF.